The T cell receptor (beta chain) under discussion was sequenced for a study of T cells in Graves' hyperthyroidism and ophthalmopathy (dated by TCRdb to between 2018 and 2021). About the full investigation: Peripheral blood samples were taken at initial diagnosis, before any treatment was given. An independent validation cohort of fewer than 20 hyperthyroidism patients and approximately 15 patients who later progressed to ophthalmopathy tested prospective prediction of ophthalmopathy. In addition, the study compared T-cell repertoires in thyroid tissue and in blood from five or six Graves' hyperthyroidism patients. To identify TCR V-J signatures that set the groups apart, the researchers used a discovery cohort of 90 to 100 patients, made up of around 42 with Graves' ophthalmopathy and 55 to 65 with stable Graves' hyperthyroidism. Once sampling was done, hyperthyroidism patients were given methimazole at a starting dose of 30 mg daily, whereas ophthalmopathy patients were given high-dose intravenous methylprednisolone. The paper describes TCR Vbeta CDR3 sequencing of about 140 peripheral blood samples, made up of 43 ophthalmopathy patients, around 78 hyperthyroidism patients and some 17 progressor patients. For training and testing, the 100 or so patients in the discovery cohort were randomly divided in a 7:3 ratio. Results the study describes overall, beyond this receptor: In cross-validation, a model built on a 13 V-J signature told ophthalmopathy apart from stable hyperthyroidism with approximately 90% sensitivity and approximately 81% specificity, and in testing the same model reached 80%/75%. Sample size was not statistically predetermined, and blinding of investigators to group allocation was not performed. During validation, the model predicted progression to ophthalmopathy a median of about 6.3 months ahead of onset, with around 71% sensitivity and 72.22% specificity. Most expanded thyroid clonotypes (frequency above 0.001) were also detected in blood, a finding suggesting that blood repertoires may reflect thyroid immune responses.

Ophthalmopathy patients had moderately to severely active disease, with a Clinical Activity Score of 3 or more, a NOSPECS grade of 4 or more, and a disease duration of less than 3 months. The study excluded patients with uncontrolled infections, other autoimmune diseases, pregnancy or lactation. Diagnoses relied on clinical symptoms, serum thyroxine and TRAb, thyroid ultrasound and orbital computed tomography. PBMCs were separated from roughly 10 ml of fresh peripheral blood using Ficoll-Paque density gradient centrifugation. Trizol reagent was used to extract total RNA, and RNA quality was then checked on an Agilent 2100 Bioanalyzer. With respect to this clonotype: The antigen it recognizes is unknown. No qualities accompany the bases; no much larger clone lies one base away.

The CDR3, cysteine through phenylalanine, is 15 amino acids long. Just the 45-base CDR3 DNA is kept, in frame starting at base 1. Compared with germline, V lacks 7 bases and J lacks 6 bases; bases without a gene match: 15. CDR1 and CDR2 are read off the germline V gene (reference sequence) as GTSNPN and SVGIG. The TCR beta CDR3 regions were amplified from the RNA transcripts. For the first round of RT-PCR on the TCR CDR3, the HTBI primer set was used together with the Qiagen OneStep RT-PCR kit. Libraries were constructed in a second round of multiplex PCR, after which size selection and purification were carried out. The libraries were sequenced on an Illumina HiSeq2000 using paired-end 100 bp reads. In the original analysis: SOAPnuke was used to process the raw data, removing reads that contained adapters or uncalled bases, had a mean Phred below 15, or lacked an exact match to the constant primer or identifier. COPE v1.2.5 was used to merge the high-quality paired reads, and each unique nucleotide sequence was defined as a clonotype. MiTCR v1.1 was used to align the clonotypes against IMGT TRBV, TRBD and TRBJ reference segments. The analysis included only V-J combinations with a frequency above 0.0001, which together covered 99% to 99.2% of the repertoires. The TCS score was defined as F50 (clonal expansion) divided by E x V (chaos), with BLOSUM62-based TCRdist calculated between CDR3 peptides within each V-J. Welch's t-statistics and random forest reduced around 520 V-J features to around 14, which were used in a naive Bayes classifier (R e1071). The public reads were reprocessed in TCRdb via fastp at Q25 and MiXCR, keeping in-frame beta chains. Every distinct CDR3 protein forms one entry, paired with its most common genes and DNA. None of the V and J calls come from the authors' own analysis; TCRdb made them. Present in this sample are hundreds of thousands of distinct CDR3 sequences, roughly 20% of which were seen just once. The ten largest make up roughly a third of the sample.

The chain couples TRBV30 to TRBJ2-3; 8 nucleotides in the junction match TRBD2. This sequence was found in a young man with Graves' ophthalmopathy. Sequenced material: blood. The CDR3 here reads CAFLLTGGPMDTQYF. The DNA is TGTGCCTTCCTATTAACGGGAGGGCCGATGGATACGCAGTATTTT.